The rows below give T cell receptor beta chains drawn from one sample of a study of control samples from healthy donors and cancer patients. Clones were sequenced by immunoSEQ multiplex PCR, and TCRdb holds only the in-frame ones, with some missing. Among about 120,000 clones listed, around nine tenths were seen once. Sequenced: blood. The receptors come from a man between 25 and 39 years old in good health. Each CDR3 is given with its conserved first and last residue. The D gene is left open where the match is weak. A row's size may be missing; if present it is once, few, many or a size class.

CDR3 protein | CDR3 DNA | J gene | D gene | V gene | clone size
CAWSGVTGQGRRTQYF | TGTGCCTGGAGTGGAGTGACGGGACAGGGACGACGGACCCAGTACTTC | TRBJ2-5 | TRBD1 | TRBV30 | NA
CASSEIGVAGNTIYF | TGTGCCAGCAGTGAAATAGGGGTAGCTGGAAACACCATATATTTT | TRBJ1-3 | NA | TRBV2 | many
CASTQGQGAGGYTF | TGTGCCAGCACGCAGGGACAGGGGGCCGGTGGCTACACCTTC | TRBJ1-2 | TRBD1 | TRBV5-4 | few
CASSLSKPGQGWAGNTIYF | TGTGCCAGCAGTTTATCGAAGCCGGGACAGGGTTGGGCTGGAAACACCATATATTTT | TRBJ1-3 | TRBD1 | TRBV27 | NA
CASSARRGDYGYTF | TGTGCCAGTAGTGCTCGGAGAGGGGACTATGGCTACACCTTC | TRBJ1-2 | NA | TRBV19 | NA
CASSQDYRGLTGELFF | TGTGCCAGCAGCCAAGATTACAGGGGGCTCACCGGGGAGCTGTTTTTT | TRBJ2-2 | TRBD1 | TRBV14 | NA
CASSPREGGAFF | TGTGCCAGCAGCCCCAGGGAGGGCGGAGCTTTCTTT | TRBJ1-1 | NA | TRBV7-2 | NA
CASSDRPGGSPLHF | TGTGCCAGCAGTGATCGCCCCGGCGGCTCACCCCTCCACTTT | TRBJ1-6 | NA | TRBV2 | NA
CASSLNTGQWNEKLFF | TGTGCCAGCAGCTTAAACACCGGACAGTGGAATGAAAAACTGTTTTTT | TRBJ1-4 | NA | TRBV7-9 | NA
CASSLGRDQPQHF | TGTGCCAGCAGCTTAGGTAGAGATCAGCCCCAGCATTTT | TRBJ1-5 | NA | TRBV7-2 | NA
CASSRPGTSGGGEQFF | TGTGCCAGCAGCCGACCTGGGACTAGCGGGGGCGGTGAGCAGTTCTTC | TRBJ2-1 | TRBD2 | TRBV7-3 | once
CATSDPTGANYGYTF | TGTGCCACCAGTGATCCGACAGGAGCTAACTATGGCTACACCTTC | TRBJ1-2 | NA | TRBV24-1 | NA
CASSYSWEGQPQHF | TGTGCCAGCAGTTACTCGTGGGAAGGACAGCCCCAGCATTTT | TRBJ1-5 | NA | TRBV6-5 | NA
CASSLSRGYTEAFF | TGTGCCAGCAGCTTATCCAGGGGTTACACTGAAGCTTTCTTT | TRBJ1-1 | NA | TRBV11-3 | few
CASRIQGARDNSPLHF | TGTGCCAGTAGGATTCAGGGGGCTCGGGATAATTCACCCCTCCACTTT | TRBJ1-6 | TRBD1 | TRBV19 | NA
CASSLRGQGGEKLFF | TGTGCCAGCAGCTTAAGGGGACAGGGAGGTGAAAAACTGTTTTTT | TRBJ1-4 | TRBD1 | TRBV7-8 | NA